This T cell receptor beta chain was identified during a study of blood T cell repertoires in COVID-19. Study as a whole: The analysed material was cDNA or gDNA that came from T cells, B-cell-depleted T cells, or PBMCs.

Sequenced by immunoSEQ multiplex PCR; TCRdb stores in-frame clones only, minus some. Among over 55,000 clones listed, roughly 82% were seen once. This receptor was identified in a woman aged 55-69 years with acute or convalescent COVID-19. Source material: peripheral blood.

The CDR3 bases are TGTGCCAGCAGCTCGACAGGGATCTCTGGGGCCAACGTCCTGACTTTC. Amino acids: CASSSTGISGANVLTF. This rearrangement joins TRBV7-2 to TRBJ2-6; the match to TRBD1 covers 7 bases. CDR1 is SGHTA, CDR2 FQGNSA, per germline. CDR3 length: 16 amino acids. V was clipped by 4 bases and J by 0 bases; unmatched bases: 3.